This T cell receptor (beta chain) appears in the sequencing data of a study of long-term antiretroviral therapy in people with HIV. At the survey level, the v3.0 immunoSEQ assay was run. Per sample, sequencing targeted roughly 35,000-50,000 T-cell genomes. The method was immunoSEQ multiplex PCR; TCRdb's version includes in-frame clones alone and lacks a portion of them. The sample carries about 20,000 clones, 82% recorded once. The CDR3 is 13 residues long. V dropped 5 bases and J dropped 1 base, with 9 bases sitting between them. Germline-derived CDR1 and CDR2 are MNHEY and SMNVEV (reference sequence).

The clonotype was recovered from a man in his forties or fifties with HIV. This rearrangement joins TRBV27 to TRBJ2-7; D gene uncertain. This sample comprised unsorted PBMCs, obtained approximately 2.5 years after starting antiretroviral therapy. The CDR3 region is CASSPGRSYEQYF. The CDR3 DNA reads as TGTGCCAGCAGTCCCGGACGGTCCTACGAGCAGTACTTC.